This T cell receptor beta chain was sequenced in a study of response to subunit inactivated influenza vaccine. CDR3 size: 16 residues. The germline CDR1 and CDR2 sequences are SGHRS and YFSETQ. With V trimmed by 4 bases and J by 2 bases, 6 bases remained unmatched. Many counts were recorded for this clonotype. Each CDR3 protein gets one entry after TCRdb re-called the RT-PCR reads with MiXCR. The data hold a few hundred thousand distinct CDR3 sequences, with 10% to 12% observed a single time. These data were also reused for a study on T cells expressing NK-cell markers. From that report: What made the TCR beta cDNA was 5'RACE template switching with UMIs.

The chain links TRBV5-1 to TRBJ2-2, with 9 bases that match TRBD2. The specimen comprised PBMCs from blood, sampled on the day of vaccination. The receptor was derived from a man aged 50-59 years who received an inactivated influenza vaccine. The CDR3: CASSERLAANTGELFF. CDR3 in DNA: TGCGCCAGCAGCGAACGACTAGCGGCTAACACCGGGGAGCTGTTTTTT.